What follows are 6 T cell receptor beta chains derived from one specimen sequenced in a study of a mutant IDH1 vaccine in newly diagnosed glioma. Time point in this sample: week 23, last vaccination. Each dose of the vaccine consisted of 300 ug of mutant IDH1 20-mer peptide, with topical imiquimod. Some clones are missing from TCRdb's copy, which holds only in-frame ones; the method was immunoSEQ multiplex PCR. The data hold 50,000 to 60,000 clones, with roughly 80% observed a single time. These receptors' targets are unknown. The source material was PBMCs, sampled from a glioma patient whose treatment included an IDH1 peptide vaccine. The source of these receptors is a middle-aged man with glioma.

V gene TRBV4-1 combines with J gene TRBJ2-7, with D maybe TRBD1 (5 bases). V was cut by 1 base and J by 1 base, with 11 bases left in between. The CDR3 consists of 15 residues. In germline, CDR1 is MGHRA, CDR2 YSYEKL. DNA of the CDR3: TGCGCCAGCAGCCAAGCTGACAGATTATCCTACGAGCAGTACTTC. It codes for CASSQADRLSYEQYF.

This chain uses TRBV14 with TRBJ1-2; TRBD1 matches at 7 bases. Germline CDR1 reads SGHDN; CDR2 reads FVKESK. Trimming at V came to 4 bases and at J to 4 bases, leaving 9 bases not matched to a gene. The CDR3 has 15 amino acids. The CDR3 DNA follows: TGTGCCAGCAGCCCCCGACAGGGCGGTGGCTATGGCTACACCTTC. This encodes CASSPRQGGGYGYTF.

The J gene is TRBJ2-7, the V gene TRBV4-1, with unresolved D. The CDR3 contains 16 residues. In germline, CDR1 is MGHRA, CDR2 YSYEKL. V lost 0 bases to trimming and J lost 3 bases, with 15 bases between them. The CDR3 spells CASSQDLLGPIYEQYF. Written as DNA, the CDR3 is TGCGCCAGCAGCCAAGATCTTCTTGGCCCGATCTACGAGCAGTACTTC.

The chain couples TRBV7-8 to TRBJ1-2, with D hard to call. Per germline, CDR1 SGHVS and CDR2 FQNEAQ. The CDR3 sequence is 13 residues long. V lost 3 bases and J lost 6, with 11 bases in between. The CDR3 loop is CASSFGPGDGYTF. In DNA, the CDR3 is TGTGCCAGCAGCTTCGGTCCCGGGGATGGCTACACCTTC.

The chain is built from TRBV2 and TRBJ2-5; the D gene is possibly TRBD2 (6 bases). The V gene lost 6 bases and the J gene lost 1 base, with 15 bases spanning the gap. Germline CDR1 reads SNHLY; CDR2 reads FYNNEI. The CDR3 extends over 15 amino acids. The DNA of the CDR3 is TGTGCCAGCAGGGGGGGTGCAGGGACCCAAGAGACCCAGTACTTC. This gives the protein CASRGGAGTQETQYF. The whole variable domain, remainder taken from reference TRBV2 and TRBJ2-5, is EPEVTQTPSHQVTQMGQEVILRCVPISNHLYFYWYRQILGQKVEFLVSFYNNEISEKSEIFDDQFSVERPDGSNFTLKIRSTKLEDSAMYFCASRGGAGTQETQYFGPGTRLLVL.

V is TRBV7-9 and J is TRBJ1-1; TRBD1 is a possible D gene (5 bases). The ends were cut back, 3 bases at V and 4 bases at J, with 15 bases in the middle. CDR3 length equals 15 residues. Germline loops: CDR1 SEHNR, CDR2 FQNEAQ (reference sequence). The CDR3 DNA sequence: TGTGCCAGCAGCTTCGATATTGGGGGGGGCACTGAAGCTTTCTTT. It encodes CASSFDIGGGTEAFF.